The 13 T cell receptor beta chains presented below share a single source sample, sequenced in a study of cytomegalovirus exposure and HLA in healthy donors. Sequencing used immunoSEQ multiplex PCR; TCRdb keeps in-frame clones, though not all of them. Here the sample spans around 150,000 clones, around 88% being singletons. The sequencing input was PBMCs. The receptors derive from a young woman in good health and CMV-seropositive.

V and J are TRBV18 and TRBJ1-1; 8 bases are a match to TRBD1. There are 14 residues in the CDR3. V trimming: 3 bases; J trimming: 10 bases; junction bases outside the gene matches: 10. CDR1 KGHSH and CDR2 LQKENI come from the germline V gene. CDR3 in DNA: TGTGCCAGCTCACCCGGGACAGGTTCATCCGTAGCTTTCTTT. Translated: CASSPGTGSSVAFF. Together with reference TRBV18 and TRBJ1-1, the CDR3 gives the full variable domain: NAGVMQNPRHLVRRRGQEARLRCSPMKGHSHVYWYRQLPEEGLKFMVYLQKENIIDESGMPKERFSAEFPKEGPSILRIQQVVRGDSAAYFCASSPGTGSSVAFFGQGTRLTVV.

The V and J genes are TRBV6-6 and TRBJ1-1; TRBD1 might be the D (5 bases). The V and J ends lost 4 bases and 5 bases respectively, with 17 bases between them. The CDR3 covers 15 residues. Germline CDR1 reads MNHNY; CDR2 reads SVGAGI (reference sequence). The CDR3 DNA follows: TGTGCCAGCAGTTGGGGCCCGCGGGGTGGGACTGAAGCTTTCTTT. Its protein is CASSWGPRGGTEAFF.

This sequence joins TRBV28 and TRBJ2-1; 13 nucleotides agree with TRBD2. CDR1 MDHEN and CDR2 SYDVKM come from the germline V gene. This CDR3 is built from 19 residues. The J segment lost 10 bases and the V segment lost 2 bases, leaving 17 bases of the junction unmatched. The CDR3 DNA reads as TGTGCCAGCAGTTTAGGGTTCGGTATTCGGACTAGCGGGAGTTTGGAGCAGTTCTTC. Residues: CASSLGFGIRTSGSLEQFF. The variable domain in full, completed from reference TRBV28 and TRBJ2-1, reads DVKVTQSSRYLVKRTGEKVFLECVQDMDHENMFWYRQDPGLGLRLIYFSYDVKMKEKGDIPEGYSVSREKKERFSLILESASTNQTSMYLCASSLGFGIRTSGSLEQFFGPGTRLTVL.

The DNA of the CDR3 is TGTGCCAGCAGCTTCCACCCCGCCCCAGGGCAGCCCCAGCATTTT. Translation: CASSFHPAPGQPQHF. The genes are TRBV7-2 and TRBJ1-5, with D possibly matching TRBD1 (5 bases). CDR1 is SGHTA and CDR2 is FQGNSA in the germline V gene. The V and J ends lost 3 bases and 7 bases respectively, with 16 bases between them. This CDR3 has 15 amino acids.

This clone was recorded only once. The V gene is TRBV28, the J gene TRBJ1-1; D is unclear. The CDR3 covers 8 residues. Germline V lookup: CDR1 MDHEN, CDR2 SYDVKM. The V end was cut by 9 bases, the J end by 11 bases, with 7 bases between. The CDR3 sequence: CARSGAFF. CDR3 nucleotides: TGTGCCAGGTCCGGGGCTTTCTTT.

The CDR3 DNA is TGTGCCAGCTCACCACCGGGACTAGCACAAGAGACCCAGTACTTC. It translates to CASSPPGLAQETQYF. V and J are TRBV18 and TRBJ2-5, with 9 nucleotides matching TRBD2. With V trimmed by 0 bases and J by 2 bases, 1 base remained unmatched. From germline, CDR1 is KGHSH and CDR2 LQKENI. This CDR3 contains 15 residues. Complete variable domain (other parts from reference TRBV18 and TRBJ2-5): NAGVMQNPRHLVRRRGQEARLRCSPMKGHSHVYWYRQLPEEGLKFMVYLQKENIIDESGMPKERFSAEFPKEGPSILRIQQVVRGDSAAYFCASSPPGLAQETQYFGPGTRLLVL.

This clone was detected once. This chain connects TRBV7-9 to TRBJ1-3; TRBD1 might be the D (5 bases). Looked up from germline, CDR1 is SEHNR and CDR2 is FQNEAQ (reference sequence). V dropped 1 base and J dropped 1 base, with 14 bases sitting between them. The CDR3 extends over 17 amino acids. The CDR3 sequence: CASSLGRGGESGNTIYF. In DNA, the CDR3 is TGTGCCAGCAGCTTAGGAAGGGGAGGTGAGTCTGGAAACACCATATATTTT.

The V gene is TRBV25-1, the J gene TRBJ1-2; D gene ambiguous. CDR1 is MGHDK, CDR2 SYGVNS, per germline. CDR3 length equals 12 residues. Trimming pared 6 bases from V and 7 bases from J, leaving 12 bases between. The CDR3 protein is CASRVAGAGYTF. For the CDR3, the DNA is TGTGCCAGCAGGGTCGCCGGAGCTGGCTACACCTTC.

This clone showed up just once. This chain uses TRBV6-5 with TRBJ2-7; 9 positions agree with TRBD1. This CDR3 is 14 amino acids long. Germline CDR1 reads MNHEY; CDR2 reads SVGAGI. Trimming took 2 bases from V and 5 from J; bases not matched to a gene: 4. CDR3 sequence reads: CASSYPGQGDEQYF. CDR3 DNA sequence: TGTGCCAGCAGTTACCCGGGACAGGGCGACGAGCAGTACTTC.

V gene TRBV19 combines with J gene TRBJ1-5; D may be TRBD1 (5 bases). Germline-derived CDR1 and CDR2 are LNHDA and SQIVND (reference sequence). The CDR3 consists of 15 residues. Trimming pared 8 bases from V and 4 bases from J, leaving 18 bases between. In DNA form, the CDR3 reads TGTGCCAGTCGGGGGGAGCAGGCACCTAATCAGCCCCAGCATTTT. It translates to CASRGEQAPNQPQHF.

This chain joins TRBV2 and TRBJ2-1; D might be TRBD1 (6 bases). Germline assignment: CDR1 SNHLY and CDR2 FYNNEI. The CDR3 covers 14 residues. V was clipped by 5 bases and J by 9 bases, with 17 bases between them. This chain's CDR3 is CASSLGQRQGEQFF. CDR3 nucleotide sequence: TGTGCCAGCAGTTTAGGACAGAGGCAGGGTGAGCAGTTCTTC.

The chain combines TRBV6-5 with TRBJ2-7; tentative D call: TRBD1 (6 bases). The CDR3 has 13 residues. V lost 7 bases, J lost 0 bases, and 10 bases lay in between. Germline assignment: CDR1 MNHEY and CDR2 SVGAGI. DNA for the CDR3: TGTGCCAGCACCTCGGACAGCTCCTACGAGCAGTACTTC. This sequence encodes CASTSDSSYEQYF.

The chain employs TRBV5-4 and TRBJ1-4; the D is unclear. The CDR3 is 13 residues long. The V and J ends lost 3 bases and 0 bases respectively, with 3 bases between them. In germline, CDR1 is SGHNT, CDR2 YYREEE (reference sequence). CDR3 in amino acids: CASSSATNEKLFF. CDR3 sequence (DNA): TGTGCCAGCAGCTCGGCAACTAATGAAAAACTGTTTTTT.